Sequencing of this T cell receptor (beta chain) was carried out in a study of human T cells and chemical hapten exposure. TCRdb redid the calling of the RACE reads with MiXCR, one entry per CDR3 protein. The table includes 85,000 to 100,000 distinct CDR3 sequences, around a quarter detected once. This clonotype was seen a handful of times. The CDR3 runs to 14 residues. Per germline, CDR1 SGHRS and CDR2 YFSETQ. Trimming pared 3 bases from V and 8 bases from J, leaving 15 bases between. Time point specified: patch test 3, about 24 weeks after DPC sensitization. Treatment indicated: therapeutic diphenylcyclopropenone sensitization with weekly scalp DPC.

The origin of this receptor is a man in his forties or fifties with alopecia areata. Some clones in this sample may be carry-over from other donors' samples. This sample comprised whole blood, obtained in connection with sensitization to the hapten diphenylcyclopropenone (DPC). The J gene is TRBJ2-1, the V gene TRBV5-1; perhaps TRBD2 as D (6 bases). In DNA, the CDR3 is TGCGCCAGCAGCTCGGAGGGTAGTCTCTATGAGCAGTTCTTC. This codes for CASSSEGSLYEQFF.